This is a list of T cell receptor beta chains from one sample in a study of human T cells and chemical hapten exposure. TCRdb re-analysed the RACE reads in MiXCR, keeping a single row per CDR3 protein. The data hold just over 70,000 distinct CDR3 sequences, with approximately 10% observed a single time. This sample comprised whole blood, obtained in connection with sensitization to the hapten diphenylcyclopropenone (DPC). Receptor source: a woman aged 50 to 60 with alopecia areata. Some clones in this sample may be carry-over from other donors' samples. CDR3s include the opening cysteine and the closing phenylalanine or tryptophan. The order of the fields is J gene, D gene, V gene, clone size, CDR3 protein, CDR3 DNA. D genes are given only for firm matches. Clone size is not always given. Where it is, it says once, few, many or a class for expanded clones.

TRBJ2-3 TRBD1 TRBV4-3 few CASSLFFRDREYTDTQYF TGCGCCAGCAGCCTTTTCTTCCGGGACAGGGAATACACAGATACGCAGTATTTT
TRBJ2-5 TRBD1 TRBV10-1 . CASRSVGQATQYF TGCGCCAGCAGGTCCGTAGGACAGGCTACCCAGTACTTC
TRBJ1-5 . TRBV10-2 . CASRDQGLNNQPQHF TGCGCCAGCAGGGACCAGGGGTTGAACAATCAGCCCCAGCATTTT
TRBJ2-3 . TRBV4-1 . CASSQPRAADTQYF TGCGCCAGCAGCCAACCCCGGGCGGCAGATACGCAGTATTTT
TRBJ1-2 TRBD1 TRBV10-2 many CASSESTSPTGIYGYTF TGCGCCAGCAGTGAGTCGACCAGCCCGACAGGGATCTATGGCTACACCTTC
TRBJ2-7 TRBD2 TRBV27 many CASSLQGGYGYEQYF TGTGCCAGCAGTTTGCAGGGAGGGTATGGGTACGAGCAGTACTTC
TRBJ1-1 . TRBV11-2 many CASSSQPDKLEAFF TGTGCCAGCAGCTCTCAACCCGACAAGTTAGAGGCTTTCTTT
TRBJ2-3 . TRBV6-5 . CASGGSDTQYF TGTGCCAGCGGCGGTTCAGATACGCAGTATTTT
TRBJ2-1 . TRBV11-2 many CASSFRRGNEQFF TGTGCCAGCAGCTTTAGGCGGGGTAATGAGCAGTTCTTC
TRBJ1-3 . TRBV28 many CASTLVVVLLNSGNTIYF TGTGCCAGCACCCTTGTGGTCGTACTCCTCAACTCTGGAAACACCATATATTTT
TRBJ2-3 TRBD2 TRBV7-6 few CASSRRTSGGDTQYF TGTGCCAGTTCCCGGAGGACTAGCGGGGGAGATACGCAGTATTTT
TRBJ2-7 . TRBV7-8 many CASSFSFGAYEQYF TGTGCCAGCAGCTTTAGTTTCGGGGCCTACGAGCAGTACTTC
TRBJ1-1 TRBD1 TRBV12-3/TRBV12-4 many CASRAGTVNTEAFF TGTGCCAGCAGGGCCGGGACAGTGAACACTGAAGCTTTCTTT
TRBJ2-1 TRBD2 TRBV28 many CASSEVKTSDLVEQFF TGTGCCAGCAGTGAGGTGAAGACTAGCGATCTTGTTGAGCAGTTCTTC
TRBJ2-3 TRBD2 TRBV7-9 . CASSPQAAGVSTDTQYF TGTGCCAGCAGCCCCCAGGCGGCGGGAGTCAGCACAGATACGCAGTATTTT
TRBJ1-1 . TRBV10-1 . CASSVGTYTEAFF TGCGCCAGCAGTGTTGGGACATACACTGAAGCTTTCTTT
TRBJ2-2 . TRBV28 . CASFGPNTGELFF TGTGCCAGCTTCGGTCCGAACACCGGGGAGCTGTTTTTT
TRBJ2-1 . TRBV29-1 . CSVEGGNEQFF TGCAGCGTTGAAGGCGGCAATGAGCAGTTCTTC
TRBJ2-7 . TRBV28 . CASRWTSEQYF TGTGCCAGCAGATGGACATCCGAGCAGTACTTC
TRBJ1-1 . TRBV7-9 . CASSSRAGNTEAFF TGTGCCAGCAGCTCTCGCGCGGGGAACACTGAAGCTTTCTTT
TRBJ2-5 TRBD2 TRBV11-2 . CASTGTIQETQYF TGTGCCAGCACCGGGACTATCCAAGAGACCCAGTACTTC
TRBJ2-3 . TRBV4-3 . CASSQANGDTQYF TGCGCCAGCAGCCAAGCCAACGGAGATACGCAGTATTTT
TRBJ2-7 . TRBV29-1 few CSVVRGSSYEQYF TGCAGCGTTGTAAGGGGAAGCTCCTACGAGCAGTACTTC